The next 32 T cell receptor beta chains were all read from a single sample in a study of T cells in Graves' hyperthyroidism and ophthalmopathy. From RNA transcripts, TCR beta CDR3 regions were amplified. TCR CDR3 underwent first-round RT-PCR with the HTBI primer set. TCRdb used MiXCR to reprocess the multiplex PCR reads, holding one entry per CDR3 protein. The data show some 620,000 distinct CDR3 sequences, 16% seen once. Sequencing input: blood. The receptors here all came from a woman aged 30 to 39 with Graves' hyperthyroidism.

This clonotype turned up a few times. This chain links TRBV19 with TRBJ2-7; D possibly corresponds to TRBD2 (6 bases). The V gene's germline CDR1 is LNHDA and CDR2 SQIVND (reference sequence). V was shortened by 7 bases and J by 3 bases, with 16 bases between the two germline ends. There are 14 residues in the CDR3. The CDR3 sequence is CASTPSSGSYEQYF. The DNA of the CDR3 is TGTGCCAGTACCCCTTCCTCCGGGAGCTACGAGCAGTACTTC.

Here the CDR3 DNA reads TGTGCCAGCAGCTTGGAGGGTTACTACGAGCAGTACTTC. Its translation: CASSLEGYYEQYF. The chain combines TRBV2 with TRBJ2-7, with TRBD2 as a possible D gene (6 bases). The germline V gene encodes CDR1 SNHLY and CDR2 FYNNEI. The germline V and J ends were trimmed by 6 bases and 3 bases, with 12 bases remaining between them. The CDR3 contains 13 residues.

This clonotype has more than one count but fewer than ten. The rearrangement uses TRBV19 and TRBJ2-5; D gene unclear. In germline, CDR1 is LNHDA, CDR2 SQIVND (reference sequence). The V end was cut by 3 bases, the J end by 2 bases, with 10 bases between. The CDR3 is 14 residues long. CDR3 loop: CASSMGGYQETQYF. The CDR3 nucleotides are TGTGCCAGTAGTATGGGCGGCTATCAAGAGACCCAGTACTTC. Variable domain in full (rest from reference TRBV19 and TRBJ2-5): DGGITQSPKYLFRKEGQNVTLSCEQNLNHDAMYWYRQDPGQGLRLIYYSQIVNDFQKGDIAEGYSVSREKKESFPLTVTSAQKNPTAFYLCASSMGGYQETQYFGPGTRLLVL.

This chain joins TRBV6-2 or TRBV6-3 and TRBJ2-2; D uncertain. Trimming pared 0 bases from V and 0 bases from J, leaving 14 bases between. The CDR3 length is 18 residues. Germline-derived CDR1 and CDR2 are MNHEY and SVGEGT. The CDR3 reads CASSYSLRTIANTGELFF. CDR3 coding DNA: TGTGCCAGCAGTTACTCGCTCAGAACCATCGCGAACACCGGGGAGCTGTTTTTT.

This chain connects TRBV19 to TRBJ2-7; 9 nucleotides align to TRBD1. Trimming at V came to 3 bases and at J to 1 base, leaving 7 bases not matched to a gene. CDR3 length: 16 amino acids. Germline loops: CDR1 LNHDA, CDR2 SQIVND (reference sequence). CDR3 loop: CASSITIGTGSYEQYF. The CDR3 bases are TGTGCCAGTAGTATTACGATCGGGACAGGGTCCTACGAGCAGTACTTC.

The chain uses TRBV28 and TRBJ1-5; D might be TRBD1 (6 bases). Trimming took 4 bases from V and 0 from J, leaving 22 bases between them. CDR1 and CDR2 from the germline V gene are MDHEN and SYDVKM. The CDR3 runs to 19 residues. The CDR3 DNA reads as TGTGCCAGCAGTTCCTACCGGGGGGGGCGGTGGGATAGCAATCAGCCCCAGCATTTT. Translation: CASSSYRGGRWDSNQPQHF.

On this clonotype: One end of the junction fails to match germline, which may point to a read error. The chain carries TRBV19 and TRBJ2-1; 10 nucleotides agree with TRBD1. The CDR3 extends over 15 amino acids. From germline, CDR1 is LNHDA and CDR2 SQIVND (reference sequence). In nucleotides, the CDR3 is TGTGCCAGTAGACCGGGACAGGGGCCCTACAATGAGCAGCTCTTC. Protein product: CASRPGQGPYNEQLF.

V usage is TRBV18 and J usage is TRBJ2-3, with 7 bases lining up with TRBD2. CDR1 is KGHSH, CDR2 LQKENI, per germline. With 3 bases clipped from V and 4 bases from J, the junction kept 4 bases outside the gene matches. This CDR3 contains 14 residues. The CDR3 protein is CASSPRGESDTQYF. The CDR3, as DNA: TGTGCCAGCTCACCCCGGGGGGAGTCAGATACGCAGTATTTT.

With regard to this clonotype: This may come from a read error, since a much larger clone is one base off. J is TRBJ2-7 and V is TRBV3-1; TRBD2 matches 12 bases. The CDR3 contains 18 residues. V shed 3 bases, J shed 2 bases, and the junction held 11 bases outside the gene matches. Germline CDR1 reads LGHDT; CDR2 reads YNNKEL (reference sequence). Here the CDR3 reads CASSHIAPGLAGPYEQYF. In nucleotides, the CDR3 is TGTGCCAGCAGCCATATCGCCCCGGGACTAGCGGGCCCCTACGAGCAGTACTTC.

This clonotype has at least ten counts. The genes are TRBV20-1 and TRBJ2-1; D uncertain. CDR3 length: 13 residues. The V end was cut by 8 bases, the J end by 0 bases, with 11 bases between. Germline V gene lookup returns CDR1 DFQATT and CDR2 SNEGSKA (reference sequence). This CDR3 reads CSLSGSSYNEQFF. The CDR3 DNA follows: TGCAGTTTATCGGGTAGCTCCTACAATGAGCAGTTCTTC.

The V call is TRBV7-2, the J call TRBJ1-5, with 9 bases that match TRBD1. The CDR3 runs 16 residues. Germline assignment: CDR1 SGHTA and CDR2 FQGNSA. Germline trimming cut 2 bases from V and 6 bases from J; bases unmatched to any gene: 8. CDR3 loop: CASSLNRGRGIQPQHF. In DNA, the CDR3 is TGTGCCAGCAGCTTAAACAGGGGGCGAGGAATTCAGCCCCAGCATTTT.

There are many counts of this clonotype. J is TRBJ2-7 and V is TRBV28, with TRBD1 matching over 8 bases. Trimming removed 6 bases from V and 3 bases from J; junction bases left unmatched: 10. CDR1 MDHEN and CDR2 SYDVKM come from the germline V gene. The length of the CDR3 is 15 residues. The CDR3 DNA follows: TGTGCCAGCAGAGAAGCCGGGACAGGATACTACGAGCAGTACTTC. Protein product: CASREAGTGYYEQYF.

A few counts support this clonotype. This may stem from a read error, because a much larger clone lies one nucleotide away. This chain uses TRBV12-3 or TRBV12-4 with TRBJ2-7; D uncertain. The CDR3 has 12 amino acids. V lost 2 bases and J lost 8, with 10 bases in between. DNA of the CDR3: TGTGCCAGCAGTTTAACCAGATGCAAGCAGTACTTC. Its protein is CASSLTRCKQYF.

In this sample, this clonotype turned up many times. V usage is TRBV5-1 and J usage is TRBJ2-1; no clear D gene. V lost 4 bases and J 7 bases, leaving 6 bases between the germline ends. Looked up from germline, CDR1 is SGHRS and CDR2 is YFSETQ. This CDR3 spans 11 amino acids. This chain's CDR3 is CASSRRNEQFF. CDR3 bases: TGCGCCAGCAGCCGGCGGAATGAGCAGTTCTTC.

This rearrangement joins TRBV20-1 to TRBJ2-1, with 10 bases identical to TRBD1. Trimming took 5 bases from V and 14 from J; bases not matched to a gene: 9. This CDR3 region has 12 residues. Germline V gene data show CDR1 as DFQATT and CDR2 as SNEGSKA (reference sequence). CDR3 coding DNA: TGCAGTGCTGCCTTAGGGGGGACAGGGGAGTTCTTC. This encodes CSAALGGTGEFF.

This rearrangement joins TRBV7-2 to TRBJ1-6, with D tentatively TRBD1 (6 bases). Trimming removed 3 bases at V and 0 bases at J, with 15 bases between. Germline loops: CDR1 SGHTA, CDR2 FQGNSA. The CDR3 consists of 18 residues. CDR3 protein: CASSLAPQGSSYNSPLHF. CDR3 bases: TGTGCCAGCAGCTTGGCTCCCCAGGGGAGCTCCTATAATTCACCCCTCCACTTT.

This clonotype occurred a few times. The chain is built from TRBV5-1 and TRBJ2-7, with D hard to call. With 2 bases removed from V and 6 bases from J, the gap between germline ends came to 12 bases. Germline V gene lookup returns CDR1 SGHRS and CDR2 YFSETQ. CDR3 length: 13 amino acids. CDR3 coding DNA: TGCGCCAGCAGCTTACTACAGCCAGGCGAGCAGTACTTC. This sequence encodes CASSLLQPGEQYF.

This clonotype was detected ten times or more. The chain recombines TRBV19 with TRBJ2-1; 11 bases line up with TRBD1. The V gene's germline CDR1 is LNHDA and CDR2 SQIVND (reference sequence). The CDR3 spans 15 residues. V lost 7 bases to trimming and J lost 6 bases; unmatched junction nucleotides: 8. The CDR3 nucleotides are TGTGCCAGTACCGAGCCGGGGACAGGGGGCAATGAGCAGTTCTTC. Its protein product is CASTEPGTGGNEQFF.

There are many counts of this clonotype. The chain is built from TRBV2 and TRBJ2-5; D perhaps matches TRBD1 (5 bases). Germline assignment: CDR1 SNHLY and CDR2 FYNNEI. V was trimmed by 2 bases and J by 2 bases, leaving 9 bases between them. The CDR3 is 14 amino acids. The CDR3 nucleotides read TGTGCCAGCAGTGAAACAACAGGACAAGAGACCCAGTACTTC. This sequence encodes CASSETTGQETQYF. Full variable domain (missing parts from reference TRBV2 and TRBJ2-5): EPEVTQTPSHQVTQMGQEVILRCVPISNHLYFYWYRQILGQKVEFLVSFYNNEISEKSEIFDDQFSVERPDGSNFTLKIRSTKLEDSAMYFCASSETTGQETQYFGPGTRLLVL.

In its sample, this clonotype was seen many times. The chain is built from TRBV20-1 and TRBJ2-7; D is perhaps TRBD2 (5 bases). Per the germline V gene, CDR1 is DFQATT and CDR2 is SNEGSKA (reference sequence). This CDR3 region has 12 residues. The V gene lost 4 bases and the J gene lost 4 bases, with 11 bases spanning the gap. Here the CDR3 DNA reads TGCAGTGCTATACGTAGCGTGTACGAGCAGTACTTC. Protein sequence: CSAIRSVYEQYF.

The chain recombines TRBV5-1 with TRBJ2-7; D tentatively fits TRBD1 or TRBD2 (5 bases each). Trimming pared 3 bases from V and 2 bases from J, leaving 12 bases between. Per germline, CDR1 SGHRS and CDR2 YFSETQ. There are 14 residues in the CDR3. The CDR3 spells CASSSGTNTYEQYF. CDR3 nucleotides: TGCGCCAGCAGCTCCGGGACCAACACCTACGAGCAGTACTTC.

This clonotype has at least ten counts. The CDR3 loop reads CATSRDSQRSYNEQFF. CDR3 sequence (DNA): TGTGCCACCAGCAGAGATAGCCAGCGGAGCTACAATGAGCAGTTCTTC. V usage is TRBV15 and J usage is TRBJ2-1; maybe TRBD2 (5 bases). The V end lost 0 bases, the J end lost 3 bases, and 12 bases lay between the germline ends. There are 16 residues in the CDR3. Germline CDR1 LNHNV, CDR2 YYDKDF (reference sequence). Full variable domain (rest looked up from reference TRBV15 and TRBJ2-1): DAMVIQNPRYQVTQFGKPVTLSCSQTLNHNVMYWYQQKSSQAPKLLFHYYDKDFNNEADTPDNFQSRRPNTSFCFLDIRSPGLGDTAMYLCATSRDSQRSYNEQFFGPGTRLTVL.

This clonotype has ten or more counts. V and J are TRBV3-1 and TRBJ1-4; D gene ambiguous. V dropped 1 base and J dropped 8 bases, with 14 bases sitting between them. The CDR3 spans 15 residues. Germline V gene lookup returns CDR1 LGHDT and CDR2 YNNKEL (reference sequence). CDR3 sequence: CASSQGGQVGEKLFF. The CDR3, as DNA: TGTGCCAGCAGCCAAGGCGGGCAGGTTGGGGAAAAACTGTTTTTT.

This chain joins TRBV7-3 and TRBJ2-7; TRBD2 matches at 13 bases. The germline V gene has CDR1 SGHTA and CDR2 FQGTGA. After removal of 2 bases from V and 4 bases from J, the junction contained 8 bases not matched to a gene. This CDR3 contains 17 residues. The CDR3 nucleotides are TGTGCCAGCAGCTTAGTACTAGCGGGAGGGCCAGGGTACGAGCAGTACTTC. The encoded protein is CASSLVLAGGPGYEQYF.

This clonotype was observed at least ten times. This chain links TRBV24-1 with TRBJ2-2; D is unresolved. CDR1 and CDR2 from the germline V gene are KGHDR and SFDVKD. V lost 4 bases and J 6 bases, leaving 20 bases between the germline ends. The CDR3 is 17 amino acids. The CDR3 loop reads CATSDPTIQHLPGELFF. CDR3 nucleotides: TGTGCCACCAGTGACCCAACCATCCAGCATCTACCCGGGGAGCTGTTTTTT.

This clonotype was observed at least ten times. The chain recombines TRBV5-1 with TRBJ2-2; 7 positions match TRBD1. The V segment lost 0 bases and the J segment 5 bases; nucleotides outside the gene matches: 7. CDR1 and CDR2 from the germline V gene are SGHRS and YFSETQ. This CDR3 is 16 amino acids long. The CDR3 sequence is CASSLEGAVITGELFF. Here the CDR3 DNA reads TGCGCCAGCAGCTTGGAGGGGGCCGTTATAACCGGGGAGCTGTTTTTT.

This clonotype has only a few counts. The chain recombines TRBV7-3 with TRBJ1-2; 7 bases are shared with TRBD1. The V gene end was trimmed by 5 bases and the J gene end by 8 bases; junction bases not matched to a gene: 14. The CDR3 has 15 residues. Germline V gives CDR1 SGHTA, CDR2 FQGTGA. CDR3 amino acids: CASSAYNRGAGGYTF. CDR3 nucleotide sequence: TGTGCCAGCAGCGCCTACAACAGGGGTGCAGGCGGCTACACCTTC.

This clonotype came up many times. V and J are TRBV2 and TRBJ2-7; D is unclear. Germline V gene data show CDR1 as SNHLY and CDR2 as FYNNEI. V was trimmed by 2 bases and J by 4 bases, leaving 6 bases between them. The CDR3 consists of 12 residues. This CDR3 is CASSEFPYEQYF. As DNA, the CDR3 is TGTGCCAGCAGTGAATTCCCTTACGAGCAGTACTTC.

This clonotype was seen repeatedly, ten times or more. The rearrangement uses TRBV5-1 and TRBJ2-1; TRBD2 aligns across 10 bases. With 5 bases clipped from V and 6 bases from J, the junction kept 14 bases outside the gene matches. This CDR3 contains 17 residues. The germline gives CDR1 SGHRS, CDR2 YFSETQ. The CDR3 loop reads CASSTSGIIARRNEQFF. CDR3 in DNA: TGCGCCAGCAGTACTAGCGGGATAATCGCGAGACGCAATGAGCAGTTCTTC. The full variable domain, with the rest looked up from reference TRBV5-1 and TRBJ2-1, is KAGVTQTPRYLIKTRGQQVTLSCSPISGHRSVSWYQQTPGQGLQFLFEYFSETQRNKGNFPGRFSGRQFSNSRSEMNVSTLELGDSALYLCASSTSGIIARRNEQFFGPGTRLTVL.

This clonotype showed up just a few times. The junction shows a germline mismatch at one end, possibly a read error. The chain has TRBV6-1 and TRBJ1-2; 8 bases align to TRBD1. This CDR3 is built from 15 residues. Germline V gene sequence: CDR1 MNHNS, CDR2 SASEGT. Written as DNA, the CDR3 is TGTGCCAGCAGTGGACGGACAGGGATGGGCTATGGCTGCACCTTC. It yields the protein CASSGRTGMGYGCTF.

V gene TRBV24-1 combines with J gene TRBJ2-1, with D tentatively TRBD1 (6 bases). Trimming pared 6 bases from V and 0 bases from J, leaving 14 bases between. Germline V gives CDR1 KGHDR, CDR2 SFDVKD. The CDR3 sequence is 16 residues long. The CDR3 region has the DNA TGTGCCACCAGTAGATCCCCCAGGGGCTCCTACAATGAGCAGTTCTTC. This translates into CATSRSPRGSYNEQFF.

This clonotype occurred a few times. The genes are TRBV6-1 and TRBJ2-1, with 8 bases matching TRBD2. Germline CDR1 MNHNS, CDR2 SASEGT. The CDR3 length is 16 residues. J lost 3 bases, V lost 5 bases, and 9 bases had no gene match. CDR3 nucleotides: TGTGCCAGCAGTCGTCGGGAGGGCCGGAGCTACAATGAGCAGTTCTTC. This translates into CASSRREGRSYNEQFF.